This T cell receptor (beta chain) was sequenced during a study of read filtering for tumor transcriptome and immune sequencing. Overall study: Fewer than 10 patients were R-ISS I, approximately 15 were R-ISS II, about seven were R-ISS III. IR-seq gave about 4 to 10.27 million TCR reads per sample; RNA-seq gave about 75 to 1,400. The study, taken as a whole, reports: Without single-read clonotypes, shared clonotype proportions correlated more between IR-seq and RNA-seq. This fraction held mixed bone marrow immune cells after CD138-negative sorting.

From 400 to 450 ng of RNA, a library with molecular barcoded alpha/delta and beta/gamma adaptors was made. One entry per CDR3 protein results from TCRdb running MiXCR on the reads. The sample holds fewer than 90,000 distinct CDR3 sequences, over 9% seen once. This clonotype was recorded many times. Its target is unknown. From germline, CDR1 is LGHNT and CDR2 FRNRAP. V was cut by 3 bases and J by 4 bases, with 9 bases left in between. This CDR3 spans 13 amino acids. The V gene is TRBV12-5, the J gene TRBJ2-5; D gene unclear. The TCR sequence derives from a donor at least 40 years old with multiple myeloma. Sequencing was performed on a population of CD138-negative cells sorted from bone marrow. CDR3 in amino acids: CASGLSGAETQYF. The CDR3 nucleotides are TGTGCTAGTGGTTTAAGTGGAGCAGAGACCCAGTACTTC.